The 9 T cell receptor beta chains below all came from one sample that was sequenced in a study of vaccination and CD4 T cells after COVID-19. Treatment described: approximately 11-day PBMC culture with coronavirus spike peptide pools or control peptides (ViraFEST assay). No antigen has been assigned to these receptors. Sequenced with the Oncomine TCR Beta short-read assay was DNA taken from cultured CD4+ T cells. MiXCR, run by TCRdb on the PCR reads, gives a single entry per CDR3 protein. The sample yields about 21,000 distinct CDR3 sequences, about 38% seen once. The sequenced sample was CD4+ T cells from blood, cultured in vitro, obtained before SARS-CoV-2 vaccination. The source of these receptors is a human donor who received a COVID-19 vaccine.

The chain couples TRBV19 to TRBJ2-2, with 7 positions matching TRBD2. V lost 6 bases to trimming and J lost 2 bases; unmatched junction nucleotides: 3. The CDR3 loop spans 14 amino acids. The V gene's germline CDR1 is LNHDA and CDR2 SQIVND (reference sequence). The CDR3 here is CASRREPNTGELFF. The CDR3 coding sequence is TGTGCCAGTAGGCGGGAGCCTAACACCGGGGAGCTGTTTTTT.

Only a few counts were recorded for this clonotype. The chain carries TRBV12-3 or TRBV12-4 and TRBJ1-5; D not resolved. The CDR3 is 12 residues long. Trimming took 6 bases from V and 7 from J, leaving 10 bases between them. CDR3 amino acids: CASSSLGQPQHF. CDR3 sequence (DNA): TGTGCCAGCAGCTCTTTGGGGCAGCCCCAGCATTTT.

The chain is built from TRBV27 and TRBJ2-1, with 11 bases matching TRBD2. The CDR3 has 15 residues. Looked up from germline, CDR1 is MNHEY and CDR2 is SMNVEV (reference sequence). Losses at the gene ends were 1 base for V and 6 bases for J; bases not matched to a gene: 2. The CDR3 DNA follows: TGTGCCAGCAGTTTATTAGCGGGGGGGCCCAATGAGCAGTTCTTC. Its protein product is CASSLLAGGPNEQFF.

The chain links TRBV20-1 to TRBJ2-5, with D tentatively TRBD2 (6 bases). The CDR3 loop spans 16 amino acids. CDR1 and CDR2 (germline): DFQATT, SNEGSKA (reference sequence). Trimming stripped 0 bases from V and 5 bases from J, with 19 bases between. CDR3 DNA: TGCAGTGCTAGAGATCAAGGAGCGGGCAGTGGGGAGACCCAGTACTTC. This sequence encodes CSARDQGAGSGETQYF.

The gene calls are TRBV5-1 and TRBJ2-5, with unresolved D. The ends were cut back, 3 bases at V and 2 bases at J, with 14 bases in the middle. This CDR3 has 15 residues. In germline, CDR1 is SGHRS, CDR2 YFSETQ. In nucleotides, the CDR3 is TGCGCCAGCAGCTGGCTGTTGGACCGTCAAGAGACCCAGTACTTC. Protein sequence: CASSWLLDRQETQYF.

V is TRBV11-3 and J is TRBJ2-3, with 9 bases identical to TRBD2. Germline V gene sequence: CDR1 SGHNT, CDR2 YENEEA. This CDR3 spans 15 amino acids. Trimming cost V 1 base and J 4 bases; bases outside gene matches: 3. The CDR3 sequence is CASSLAASGADTQYF. The CDR3 DNA sequence: TGTGCCAGCAGCTTAGCAGCTAGCGGGGCAGATACGCAGTATTTT.

The genes are TRBV12-3 or TRBV12-4 and TRBJ2-7; weak D call: TRBD1 (5 bases). The V end was cut by 3 bases, the J end by 3 bases, with 9 bases between. The CDR3 runs 13 residues. Here the CDR3 DNA reads TGTGCCAGCAGTTTCTCCCAGGGCTACGAGCAGTACTTC. It translates to CASSFSQGYEQYF.

The CDR3, as DNA: TGCAGCGTATGGGACAGACTCTACAATGAGCAGTTCTTC. Translated: CSVWDRLYNEQFF. The chain is built from TRBV20-1 and TRBJ2-1; 7 bases agree with TRBD1. This CDR3 contains 13 residues. The germline gives CDR1 DFQATT, CDR2 SNEGSKA (reference sequence).

This clonotype has only a few counts. This rearrangement joins TRBV20-1 to TRBJ2-7, with 16 nucleotides matching TRBD2. The CDR3 extends over 17 amino acids. CDR1 and CDR2 from the germline V gene are DFQATT and SNEGSKA (reference sequence). J was trimmed by 6 bases and V by 2 bases; bases with no gene match: 10. Written as DNA, the CDR3 is TGCAGTGCTAGACCGGGACTAGCGGGGGGGCTTTCCCGCGAGCAGTACTTC. It specifies CSARPGLAGGLSREQYF.